This entry describes one TCR beta chain. This clone's antigen is unknown. Per-base quality was not reported, and no clone a single base away is much larger than it. This entry is derived from a study of blood T cell repertoires in COVID-19 (dated by TCRdb to 2020 to 2021). Describing the broader study: The collaborator samples originated in the United States, Italy and Spain and spanned the acute and convalescent phases of COVID-19. The dataset comprised deeply sampled blood TCRbeta repertoires from subjects exposed to, actively infected with, or recovered from COVID-19. HLA class I and class II types, where available, came from metadata supplied by the sample provider rather than from assay-based typing. The sample metadata nearly always contained a de-identified subject ID, COVID-19 status, age in years and sex. The samples were drawn from the first 160 participants of the ongoing ImmuneRACE study and from 950 to 1,500 subjects provided by 6 global collaborators. The repertoires were released in a freely available public database intended as a resource for research on the immune response to SARS-CoV-2. The material from the prospective study consisted of cDNA or gDNA derived from T cells, B-cell-depleted T cells, or PBMCs.

The paper's findings and limits, for the study overall: How much clinical and demographic metadata was included differed by source and by participant, and the metadata was provided uncurated.

Collaborating institutions collected whole blood in K2EDTA tubes following their own protocols. For TCRbeta analysis, collaborators shipped samples as frozen whole blood, isolated PBMCs, or DNA extracted from either of those sample types. The immunoSEQ Assay, a bias-controlled multiplex PCR, was used to amplify TCRbeta CDR3 regions from genomic DNA. The paper's data handling went like this. The number of nucleated cells in each sample was estimated by amplification of reference gene primers within the assay. To quantify the absolute abundance of each unique TCRbeta CDR3 rearrangement, sequence reads were collapsed and filtered. For each sample, productive Simpson clonality was calculated by taking the square root of Simpson's diversity index across productive rearrangements. What TCRdb holds here is the immuneACCESS table cut down to in-frame rearrangements. Part of the clones is not present; checked against another copy, under half of the missing clones reflect an unresolved V gene, and the others are unexplained. V, J and clone size are taken as reported in that table, and D and trimming were inferred from the DNA itself. In all, the sample holds around 76,000 clones, and more than 65% of those were seen once. The ten largest clones add up to roughly 0.83% of the sample.

V has 6 bases trimmed and J has 0 bases trimmed; junction bases matching no gene number 10. The CDR3 runs 17 residues from the cysteine to the phenylalanine. Just CDR3 DNA is preserved here, 51 bases in frame from base 1. CDR1 is given as SEHNR and CDR2 as FQNEAQ, both from the germline V gene (reference sequence). The sequenced sample was peripheral blood. The receptor's source is a woman in her seventies with acute or convalescent COVID-19. The chain links TRBV7-9 with TRBJ1-5, and 8 junction bases match TRBD1. The bases read TGTGCCAGCAGTACGGGACAGGAGTTCATTAGCAATCAGCCCCAGCATTTT. Translated, this is CASSTGQEFISNQPQHF.